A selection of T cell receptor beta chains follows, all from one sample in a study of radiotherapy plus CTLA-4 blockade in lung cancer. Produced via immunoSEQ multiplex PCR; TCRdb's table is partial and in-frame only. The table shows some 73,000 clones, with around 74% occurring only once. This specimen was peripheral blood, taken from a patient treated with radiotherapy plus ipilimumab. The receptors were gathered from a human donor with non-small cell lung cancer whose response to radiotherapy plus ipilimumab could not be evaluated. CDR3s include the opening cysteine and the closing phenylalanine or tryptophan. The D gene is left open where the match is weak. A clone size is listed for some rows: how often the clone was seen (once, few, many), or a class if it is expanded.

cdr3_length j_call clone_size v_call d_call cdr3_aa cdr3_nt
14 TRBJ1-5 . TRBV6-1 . CASRPSGSNQPQHF TGTGCCAGCAGGCCCTCGGGGAGCAATCAGCCCCAGCATTTT
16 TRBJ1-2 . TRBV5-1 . CASSLGEGRSNYGYTF TGCGCCAGCAGCTTGGGTGAGGGTAGATCCAACTATGGCTACACCTTC
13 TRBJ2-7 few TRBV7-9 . CASSYSLQGEQYF TGTGCCAGCAGCTATTCTTTACAGGGCGAGCAGTACTTC
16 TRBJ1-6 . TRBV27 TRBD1 CASSSAGDRGHSPLHF TGTGCCAGCAGTTCCGCCGGGGACAGGGGTCATTCACCCCTCCACTTT
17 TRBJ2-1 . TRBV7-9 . CASSLDQVTSSYNEQFF TGTGCCAGCAGCTTAGATCAGGTGACGAGCTCCTACAATGAGCAGTTCTTC
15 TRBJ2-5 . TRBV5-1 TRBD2 CASSLAGTSQETQYF TGCGCCAGCAGCTTGGCCGGGACTAGCCAAGAGACCCAGTACTTC
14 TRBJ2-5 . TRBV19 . CASSIAGGQETQYF TGTGCCAGTAGTATAGCTGGGGGCCAGGAGACCCAGTACTTC
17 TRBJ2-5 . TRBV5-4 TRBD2 CASSLGLAVKRQETQYF TGTGCCAGCAGCTTAGGACTAGCGGTGAAACGACAAGAGACCCAGTACTTC
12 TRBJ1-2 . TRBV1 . CTSSSKTGWYTF TGCACCAGCAGCTCTAAAACAGGGTGGTACACCTTC
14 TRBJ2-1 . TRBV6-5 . CASSYSPSWNEQFF TGTGCCAGCAGTTACTCTCCTAGTTGGAATGAGCAGTTCTTC
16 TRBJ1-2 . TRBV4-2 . CASSQEIGGINYGYTF TGTGCCAGCAGCCAAGAGATTGGAGGGATCAACTATGGCTACACCTTC
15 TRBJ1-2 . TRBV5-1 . CASSLGSESIQGYTF TGCGCCAGCAGCTTAGGCAGCGAATCTATCCAAGGCTACACCTTC
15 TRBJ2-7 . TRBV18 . CASSTGGAGSYEQYF TGTGCCAGCTCAACTGGAGGAGCAGGTAGCTACGAGCAGTACTTC
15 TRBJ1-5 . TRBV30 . CAWSADWTDNQPQHF TGTGCCTGGAGTGCCGATTGGACAGATAATCAGCCCCAGCATTTT
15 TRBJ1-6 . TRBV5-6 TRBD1 CASSFWTGNNSPLHF TGTGCCAGCAGCTTCTGGACAGGGAATAATTCACCCCTCCACTTT
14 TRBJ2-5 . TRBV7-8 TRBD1 CASSAGTGGETQYF TGTGCCAGCAGCGCCGGGACAGGGGGAGAGACCCAGTACTTC
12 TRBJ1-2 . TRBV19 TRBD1 CASSSRGDGYTF TGTGCCAGTAGTTCCAGGGGGGATGGCTACACCTTC
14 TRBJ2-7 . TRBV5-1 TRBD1 CASSLDRGTYEQYF TGCGCCAGCAGCTTGGACAGGGGGACCTACGAGCAGTACTTC
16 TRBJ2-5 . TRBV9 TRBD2 CASSAAGASGGETQYF TGTGCCAGCAGCGCCGCGGGGGCTAGCGGGGGGGAGACCCAGTACTTC
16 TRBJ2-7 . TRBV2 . CASSGLTYRSSYEQYF TGTGCCAGCAGTGGACTTACCTACAGGAGCTCCTACGAGCAGTACTTC
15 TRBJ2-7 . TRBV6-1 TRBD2 CASSLIAGGPYEQYF TGTGCCAGCAGCTTAATAGCGGGAGGGCCCTACGAGCAGTACTTC
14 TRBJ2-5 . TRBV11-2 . CASSLGVGGATQYF TGTGCCAGCAGCTTAGGGGTCGGAGGAGCGACCCAGTACTTC
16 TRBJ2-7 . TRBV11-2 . CASSLNRGSSGGEQYF TGTGCCAGCAGCTTAAACAGAGGGAGTTCGGGCGGCGAGCAGTACTTC
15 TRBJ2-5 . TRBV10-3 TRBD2 CAISEGGRASETQYF TGTGCCATCAGTGAGGGCGGGAGGGCCTCGGAGACCCAGTACTTC
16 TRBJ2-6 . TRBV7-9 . CASSFSLLSGANVLTF TGTGCCAGCAGCTTTAGCCTCCTCTCTGGGGCCAACGTCCTGACTTTC
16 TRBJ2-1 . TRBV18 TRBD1 CASSAAGTGGYNEQFF TGTGCCAGCTCGGCCGCCGGGACAGGGGGTTACAATGAGCAGTTCTTC
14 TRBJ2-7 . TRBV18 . CASWGSQDSYEQYF TGTGCCAGCTGGGGATCACAGGACTCCTACGAGCAGTACTTC
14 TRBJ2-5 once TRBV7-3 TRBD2 CASSWGGVGETQYF TGTGCCAGCAGCTGGGGAGGGGTGGGAGAGACCCAGTACTTC
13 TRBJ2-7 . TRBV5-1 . CASSPGPTYEQYF TGCGCCAGCAGCCCAGGGCCCACCTACGAGCAGTACTTC
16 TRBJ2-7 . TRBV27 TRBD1 CASSSPLTGSLYEQYF TGTGCCAGCAGTTCCCCCCTGACAGGGTCCCTCTACGAGCAGTACTTC
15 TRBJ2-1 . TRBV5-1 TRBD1 CASRTGQGAGNEQFF TGCGCCAGCCGGACCGGACAGGGGGCGGGCAATGAGCAGTTCTTC